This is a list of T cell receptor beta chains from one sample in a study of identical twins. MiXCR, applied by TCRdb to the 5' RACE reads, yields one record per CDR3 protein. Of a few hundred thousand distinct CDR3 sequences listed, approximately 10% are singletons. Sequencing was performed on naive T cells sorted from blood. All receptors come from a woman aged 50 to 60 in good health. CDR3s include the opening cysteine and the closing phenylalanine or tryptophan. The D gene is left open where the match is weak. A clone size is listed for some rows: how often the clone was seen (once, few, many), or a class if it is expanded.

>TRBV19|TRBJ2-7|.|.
TGTGCCAGTGGTCGAGCCTACGAGCAGTACTTC
CASGRAYEQYF
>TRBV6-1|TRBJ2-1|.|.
TGTGCCAACCGGGATAGCGCCATATCCAGTGAGCAGTTCTTC
CANRDSAISSEQFF
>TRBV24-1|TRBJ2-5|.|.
TGTGCCACCAGCCGGGCAGGCCCGAAGGGATGGGAGACCCAGTACTTC
CATSRAGPKGWETQYF
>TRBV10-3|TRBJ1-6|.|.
TGTGCCATCAGGGAAGGATTGTGGGAGGATAATTCACCCCTCCACTTT
CAIREGLWEDNSPLHF
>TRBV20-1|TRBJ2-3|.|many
TGCAGTGCTAGAGATCGGGGGTCCACAGATACGCAGTATTTT
CSARDRGSTDTQYF
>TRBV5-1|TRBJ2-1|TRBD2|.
TGCGCCAGCAGCCCCATGACTAGCGGCTCCTACAATGAGCAGTTCTTC
CASSPMTSGSYNEQFF
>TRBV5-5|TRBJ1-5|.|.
TGTGCCAGCAGCTCTACAACGGGGTCAAATCAGCCCCAGCATTTT
CASSSTTGSNQPQHF
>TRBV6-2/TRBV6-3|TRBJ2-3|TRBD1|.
TGTGCCAGCAGTACGACAGGGCCGGCGCCCACGCAGTATTTT
CASSTTGPAPTQYF
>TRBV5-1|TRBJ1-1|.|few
TGCGCCAGTGCGCCGGGGGGCGAGGGGACTGAAGCTTTCTTT
CASAPGGEGTEAFF
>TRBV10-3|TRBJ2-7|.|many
TGTGCCATCAGTGAGTCGAGCTCCAGGGACTCCTACGAGCAGTACTTC
CAISESSSRDSYEQYF
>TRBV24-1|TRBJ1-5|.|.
TGTGCCACTGCTGCAGGTAGCAATCAGCCCCAGCATTTT
CATAAGSNQPQHF
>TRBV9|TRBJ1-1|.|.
TGTGCCAGCAGCGGGGGGGGGGCAGGCGGTAACACTGAAGCTTTCTTT
CASSGGGAGGNTEAFF
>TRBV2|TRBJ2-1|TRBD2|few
TGTGCCAGCAGCTTCGGACTAGCGGCCGAGCAGTTCTTC
CASSFGLAAEQFF
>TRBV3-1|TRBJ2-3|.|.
TGTGCCAGCAGCTCCGCCCCACCCGATGTGGATACGCAGTATTTT
CASSSAPPDVDTQYF
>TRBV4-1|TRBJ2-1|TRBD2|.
TGCGCCAGCAGCCAGGAGGGGACTAGCGGGATTTCCTACAATGAGCAGTTCTTC
CASSQEGTSGISYNEQFF
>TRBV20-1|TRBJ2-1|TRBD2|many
TGCAGTGCCCAGAGGGGCGGACTAGGGATATATGAGCAGTTCTTC
CSAQRGGLGIYEQFF
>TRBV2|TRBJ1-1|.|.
TGTGCCAGCAGTGAACTGGGGCAGATTAGGATGAACACTGAAGCTTTCTTT
CASSELGQIRMNTEAFF
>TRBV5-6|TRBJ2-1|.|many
TGTGCCAGCAGCCTCTTGGGCCGGGAAGTTGATGAGCAGTTCTTC
CASSLLGREVDEQFF
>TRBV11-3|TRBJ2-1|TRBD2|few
TGTGCCAGCAGTATGTCCGGGACTAACATTGAGCAGTTCTTC
CASSMSGTNIEQFF
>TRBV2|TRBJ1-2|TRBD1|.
TGTGCCAGCAGGGGACAGTACTATGGCTACACCTTC
CASRGQYYGYTF
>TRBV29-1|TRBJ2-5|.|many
TGCAGCGCTTTGGCTGCGGAGACCCAGTACTTC
CSALAAETQYF